The TCR beta chain described here comes from a study of blood T cell repertoires in COVID-19. The wider study: Specimens from acute and convalescent COVID-19 originated in the United States, Italy and Spain. Sources were T cells, B-cell-depleted T cells, or PBMCs; the material itself was cDNA or gDNA.

CDR3 size: 16 residues. V lost 2 bases, J lost 6 bases, and 9 bases stayed unmatched. Germline V lookup: CDR1 MNHEY, CDR2 SMNVEV (reference sequence). Per the study methods: Reference gene primer amplification in the assay estimated nucleated cell counts. TCRdb's copy holds only in-frame clones and misses some; the assay was immunoSEQ multiplex PCR. That table supplies the V and J calls and clone size; D and trimming were determined from the DNA. The sample shows around 300,000 clones, around 87% of them seen only once. The source is a man over 45 with active or convalescent COVID-19. The chain couples TRBV27 to TRBJ2-1; TRBD1 matches 8 bases. The sample comprised peripheral blood. The CDR3 DNA is TGTGCCAGCAGTTTAGGACAGGGTGATTGGGCCAATGAGCAGTTCTTC. Its translation: CASSLGQGDWANEQFF.